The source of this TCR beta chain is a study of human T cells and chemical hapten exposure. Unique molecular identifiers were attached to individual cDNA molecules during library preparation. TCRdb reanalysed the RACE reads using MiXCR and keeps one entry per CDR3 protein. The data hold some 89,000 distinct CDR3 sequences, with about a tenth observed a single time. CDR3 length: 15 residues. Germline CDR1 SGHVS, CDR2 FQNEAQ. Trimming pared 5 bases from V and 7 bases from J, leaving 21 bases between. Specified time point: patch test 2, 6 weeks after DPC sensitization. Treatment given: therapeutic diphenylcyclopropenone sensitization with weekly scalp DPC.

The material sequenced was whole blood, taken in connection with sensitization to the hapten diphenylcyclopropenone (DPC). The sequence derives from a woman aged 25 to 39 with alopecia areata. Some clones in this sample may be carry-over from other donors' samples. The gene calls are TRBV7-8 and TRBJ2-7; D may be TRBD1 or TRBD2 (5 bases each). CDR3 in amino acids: CASSRPGTLGREQYF. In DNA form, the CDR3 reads TGTGCCAGCAGCCGCCCCGGGACGCTCGGTCGGGAGCAGTACTTC.